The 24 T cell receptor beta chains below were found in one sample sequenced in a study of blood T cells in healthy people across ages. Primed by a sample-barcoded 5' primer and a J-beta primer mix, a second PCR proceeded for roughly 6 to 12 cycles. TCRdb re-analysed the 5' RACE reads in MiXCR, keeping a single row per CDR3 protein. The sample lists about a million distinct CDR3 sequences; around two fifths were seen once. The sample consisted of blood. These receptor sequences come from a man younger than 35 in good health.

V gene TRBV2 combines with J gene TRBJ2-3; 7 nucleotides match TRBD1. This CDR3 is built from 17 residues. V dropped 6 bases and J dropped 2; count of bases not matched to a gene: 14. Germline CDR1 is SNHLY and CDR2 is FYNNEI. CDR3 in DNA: TGTGCCAGCAGGGGTGCAATCATGGGACAGAACACAGATACGCAGTATTTT. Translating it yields CASRGAIMGQNTDTQYF.

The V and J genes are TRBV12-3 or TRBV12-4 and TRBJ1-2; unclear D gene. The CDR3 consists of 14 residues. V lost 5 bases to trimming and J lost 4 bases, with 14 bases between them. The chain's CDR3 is CASSHSQPSYGYTF. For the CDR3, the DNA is TGTGCCAGCAGTCATTCCCAACCTTCCTATGGCTACACCTTC.

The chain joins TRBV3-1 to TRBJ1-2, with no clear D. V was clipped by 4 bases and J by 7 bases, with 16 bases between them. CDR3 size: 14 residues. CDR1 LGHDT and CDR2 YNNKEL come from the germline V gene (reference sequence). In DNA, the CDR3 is TGTGCCAGCAGCCGGGCTCCAAGCTCCTGTGGCTACACCTTC. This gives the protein CASSRAPSSCGYTF.

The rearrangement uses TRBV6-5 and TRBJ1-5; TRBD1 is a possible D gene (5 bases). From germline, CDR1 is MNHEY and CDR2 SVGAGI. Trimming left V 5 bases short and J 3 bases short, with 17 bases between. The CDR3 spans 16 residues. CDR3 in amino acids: CASSGRDGSDNQPQHF. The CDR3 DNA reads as TGTGCCAGCAGTGGACGGGACGGGTCCGACAATCAGCCCCAGCATTTT.

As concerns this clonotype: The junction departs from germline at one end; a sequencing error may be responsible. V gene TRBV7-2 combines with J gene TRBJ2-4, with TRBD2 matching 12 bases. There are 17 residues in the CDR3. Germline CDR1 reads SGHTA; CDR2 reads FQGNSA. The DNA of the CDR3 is TGTGCCAGCAGCCCCGGTGGACTAGCGGGGCTTAAAAACACTCAGTACTTC. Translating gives CASSPGGLAGLKNTQYF.

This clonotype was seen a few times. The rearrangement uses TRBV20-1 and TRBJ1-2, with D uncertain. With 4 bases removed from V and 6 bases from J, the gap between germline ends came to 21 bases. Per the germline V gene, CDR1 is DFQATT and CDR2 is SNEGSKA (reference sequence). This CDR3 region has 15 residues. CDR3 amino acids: CSAKTLSDTSHGYTF. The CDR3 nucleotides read TGCAGTGCTAAAACCTTATCAGACACCTCGCATGGCTACACCTTC.

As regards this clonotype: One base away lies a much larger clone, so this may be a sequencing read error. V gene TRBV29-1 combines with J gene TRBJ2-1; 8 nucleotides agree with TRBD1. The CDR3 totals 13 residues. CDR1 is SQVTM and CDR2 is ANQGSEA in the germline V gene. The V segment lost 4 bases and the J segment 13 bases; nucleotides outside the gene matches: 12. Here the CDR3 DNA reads TGCAGCGTTGGACAGGGGTTAAGAGAGACCCAGTTCTTC. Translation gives CSVGQGLRETQFF.

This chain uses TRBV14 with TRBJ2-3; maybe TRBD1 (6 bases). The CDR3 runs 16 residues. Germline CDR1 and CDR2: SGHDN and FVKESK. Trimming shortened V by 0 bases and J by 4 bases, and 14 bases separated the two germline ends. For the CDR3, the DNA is TGTGCCAGCAGCCAAGAGGTCAGGGGCGTCTCAGATACGCAGTATTTT. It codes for CASSQEVRGVSDTQYF. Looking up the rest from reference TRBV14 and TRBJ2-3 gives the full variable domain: EAGVTQFPSHSVIEKGQTVTLRCDPISGHDNLYWYRRVMGKEIKFLLHFVKESKQDESGMPNNRFLAERTGGTYSTLKVQPAELEDSGVYFCASSQEVRGVSDTQYFGPGTRLTVL.

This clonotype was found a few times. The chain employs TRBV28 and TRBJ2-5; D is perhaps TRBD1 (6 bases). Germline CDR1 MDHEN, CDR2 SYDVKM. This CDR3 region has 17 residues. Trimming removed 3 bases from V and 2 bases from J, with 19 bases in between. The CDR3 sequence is CASSLSSWDTGQETQYF. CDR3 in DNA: TGTGCCAGCAGTTTGTCCTCTTGGGACACAGGACAAGAGACCCAGTACTTC.

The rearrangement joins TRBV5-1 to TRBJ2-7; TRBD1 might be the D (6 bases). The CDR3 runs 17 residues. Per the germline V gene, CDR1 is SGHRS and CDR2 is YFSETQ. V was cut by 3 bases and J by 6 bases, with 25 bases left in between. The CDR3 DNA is TGCGCCAGCAGCTCGGCATACGCGTCGGGACAACCTTTCGAGCAGTACTTC. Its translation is CASSSAYASGQPFEQYF.

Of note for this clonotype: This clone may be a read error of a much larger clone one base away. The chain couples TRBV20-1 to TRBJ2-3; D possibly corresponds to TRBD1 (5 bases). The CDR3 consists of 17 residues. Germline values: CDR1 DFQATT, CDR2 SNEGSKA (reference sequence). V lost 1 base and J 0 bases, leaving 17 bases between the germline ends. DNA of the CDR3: TGCAGTGCTAGAGCCTTTCTCTCGACAGCTAGCACAGATACGCAGTATTTT. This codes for CSARAFLSTASTDTQYF.

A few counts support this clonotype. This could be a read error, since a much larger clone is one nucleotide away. CDR3 region: CAGSWGTGNWNEQFF. The CDR3 nucleotides are TGTGCCGGCAGCTGGGGGACAGGGAATTGGAATGAGCAGTTCTTC. This sequence joins TRBV7-9 and TRBJ2-1, with TRBD1 identical over 9 bases. The CDR3 covers 15 residues. Germline CDR1 is SEHNR and CDR2 is FQNEAQ (reference sequence). Looking up the rest from reference TRBV7-9 and TRBJ2-1 gives the full variable domain: DTGVSQNPRHKITKRGQNVTFRCDPISEHNRLYWYRQTLGQGPEFLTYFQNEAQLEKSRLLSDRFSAERPKGSFSTLEIQRTEQGDSAMYLCAGSWGTGNWNEQFFGPGTRLTVL.

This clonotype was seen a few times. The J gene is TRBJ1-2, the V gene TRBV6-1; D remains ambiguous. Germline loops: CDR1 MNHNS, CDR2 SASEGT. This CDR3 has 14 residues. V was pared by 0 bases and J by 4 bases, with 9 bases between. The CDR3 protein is CASSEAQQLYGYTF. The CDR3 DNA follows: TGTGCCAGCAGTGAAGCGCAACAGCTCTATGGCTACACCTTC.

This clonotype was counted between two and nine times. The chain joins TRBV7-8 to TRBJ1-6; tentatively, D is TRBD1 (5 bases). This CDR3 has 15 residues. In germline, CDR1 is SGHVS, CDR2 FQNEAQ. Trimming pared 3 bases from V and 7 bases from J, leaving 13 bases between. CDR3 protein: CASSFMQGPNSPLHF. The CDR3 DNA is TGTGCCAGCAGCTTTATGCAGGGTCCCAATTCACCCCTCCACTTT.

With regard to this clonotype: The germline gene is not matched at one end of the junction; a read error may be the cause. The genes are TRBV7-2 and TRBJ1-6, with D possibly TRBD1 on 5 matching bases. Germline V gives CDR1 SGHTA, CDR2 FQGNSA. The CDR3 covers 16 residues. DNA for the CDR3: TGTGCCAGCAGTTTAGTAGTGGCCGGGGACGGATCACCCCTCCACTTT. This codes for CASSLVVAGDGSPLHF.

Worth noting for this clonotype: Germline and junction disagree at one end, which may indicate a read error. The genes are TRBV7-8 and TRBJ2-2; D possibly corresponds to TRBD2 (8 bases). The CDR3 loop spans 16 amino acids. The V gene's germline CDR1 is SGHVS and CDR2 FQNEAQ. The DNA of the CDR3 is TGTGCCAGCAGATTAGCGGGGACAGTTAACACCGGGGAGCTGTTTTTT. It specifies CASRLAGTVNTGELFF.

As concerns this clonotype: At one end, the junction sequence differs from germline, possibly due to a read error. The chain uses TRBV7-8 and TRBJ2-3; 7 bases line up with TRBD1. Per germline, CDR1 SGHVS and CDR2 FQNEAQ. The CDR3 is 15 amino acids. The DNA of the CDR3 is TGTGCCAACAGCTTAGGGACAGCTAGCACAGATACGCAGTATTTT. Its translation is CANSLGTASTDTQYF.

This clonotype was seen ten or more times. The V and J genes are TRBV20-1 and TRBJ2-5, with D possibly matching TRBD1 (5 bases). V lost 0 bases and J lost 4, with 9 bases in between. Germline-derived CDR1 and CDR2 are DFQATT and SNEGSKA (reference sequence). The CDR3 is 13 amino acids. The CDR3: CSARDLDRETQYF. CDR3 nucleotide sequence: TGCAGTGCTAGAGACCTTGACAGAGAGACCCAGTACTTC.

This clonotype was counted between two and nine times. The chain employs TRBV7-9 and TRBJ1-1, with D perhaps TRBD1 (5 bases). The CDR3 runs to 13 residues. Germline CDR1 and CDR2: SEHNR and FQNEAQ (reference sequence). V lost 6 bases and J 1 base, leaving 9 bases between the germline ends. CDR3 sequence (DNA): TGTGCCAGCAGGGGGGGATCGAACACTGAAGCTTTCTTT. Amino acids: CASRGGSNTEAFF.

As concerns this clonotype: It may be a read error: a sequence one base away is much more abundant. The CDR3 sequence: CASSEWDSTDTQYF. CDR3 in DNA: TGTGCCAGCAGTGAATGGGACAGCACAGATACGCAGTATTTT. V and J are TRBV2 and TRBJ2-3; D assignment may be TRBD1 or TRBD2 (5 bases each). Trimming pared 2 bases from V and 0 bases from J, leaving 6 bases between. The CDR3 contains 14 residues. Germline V lookup: CDR1 SNHLY, CDR2 FYNNEI.

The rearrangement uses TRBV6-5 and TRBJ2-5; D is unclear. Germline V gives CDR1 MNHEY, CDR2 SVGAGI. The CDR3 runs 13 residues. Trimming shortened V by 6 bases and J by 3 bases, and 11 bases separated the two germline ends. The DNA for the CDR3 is TGTGCCAGCAGCCTCCGGCGGAAAGAGACCCAGTACTTC. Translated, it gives CASSLRRKETQYF.

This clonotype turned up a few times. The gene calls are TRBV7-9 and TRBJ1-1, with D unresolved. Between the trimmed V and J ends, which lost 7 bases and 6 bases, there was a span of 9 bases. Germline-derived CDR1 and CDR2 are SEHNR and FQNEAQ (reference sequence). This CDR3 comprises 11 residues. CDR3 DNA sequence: TGTGCCAGCACGTCCCCCGCTGAAGCTTTCTTT. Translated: CASTSPAEAFF.

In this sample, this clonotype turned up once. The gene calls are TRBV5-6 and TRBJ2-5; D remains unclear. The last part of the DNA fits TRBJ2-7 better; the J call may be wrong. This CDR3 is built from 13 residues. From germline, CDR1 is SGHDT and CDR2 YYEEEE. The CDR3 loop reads CASSDPADNEQYF. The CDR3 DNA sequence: TGTGCCAGCAGCGACCCAGCCGACAACGAGCAGTACTTC.

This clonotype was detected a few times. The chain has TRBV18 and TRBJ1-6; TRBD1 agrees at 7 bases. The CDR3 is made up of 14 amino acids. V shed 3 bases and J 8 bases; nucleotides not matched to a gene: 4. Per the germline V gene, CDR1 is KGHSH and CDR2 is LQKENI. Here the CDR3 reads CASSPFQGDSPLHF. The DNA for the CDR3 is TGTGCCAGCTCACCTTTTCAGGGGGATTCACCCCTCCACTTT.